This note documents a single TCR beta chain sequence. As yet, its antigen is unknown. No infections or other immune events were documented during collection. These data originate in a study of identifying expanded T cells in peripheral blood. Whole-study findings and limits: Across healthy donors, higher total template counts meant significantly greater roughly 2-week count variance. Technical replicates showed around 1.2 changed clones; around 2 weeks roughly 16; four weeks 19.

The CDR3 loop spans 13 amino acids. Germline V gene sequence: CDR1 GTSNPN, CDR2 SVGIG (reference sequence). Some clones are missing from TCRdb's copy, which holds only in-frame ones; the method was immunoSEQ multiplex PCR. The data show around 99,000 clones, 88% seen once. The chain combines TRBV30 with TRBJ1-5, with a weak D call TRBD1 (6 bases). Sequencing was carried out using blood. This TCR was recovered from a person aged 18-70 years in good health. DNA of the CDR3: TGTGCTTCCGGTTCAGGGGCAGAACAGCCCCAGCATTTT. Its translation is CASGSGAEQPQHF.